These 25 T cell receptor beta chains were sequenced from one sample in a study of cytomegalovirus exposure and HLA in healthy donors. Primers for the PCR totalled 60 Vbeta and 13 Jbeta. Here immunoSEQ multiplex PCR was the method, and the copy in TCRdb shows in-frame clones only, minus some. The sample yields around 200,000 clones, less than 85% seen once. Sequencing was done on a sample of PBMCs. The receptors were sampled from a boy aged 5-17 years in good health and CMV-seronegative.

The CDR3 DNA follows: TGTGCCAGCAGCTTAGGCCCCCTCGACAGGGAGAACACTGAAGCTTTCTTT. Protein product: CASSLGPLDRENTEAFF. The chain uses TRBV11-2 and TRBJ1-1; 7 bases map to TRBD1. The ends lost 1 base at V and 1 base at J; junction bases unmatched: 9. This CDR3 has 17 amino acids. In germline, CDR1 is SGHAT, CDR2 FQNNGV.

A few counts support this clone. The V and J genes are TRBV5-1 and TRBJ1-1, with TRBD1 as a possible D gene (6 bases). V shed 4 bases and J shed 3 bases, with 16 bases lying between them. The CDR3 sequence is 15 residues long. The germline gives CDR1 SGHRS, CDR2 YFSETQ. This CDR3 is CASSATRTGHTEAFF. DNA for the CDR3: TGCGCCAGCAGCGCGACCCGTACAGGGCACACTGAAGCTTTCTTT.

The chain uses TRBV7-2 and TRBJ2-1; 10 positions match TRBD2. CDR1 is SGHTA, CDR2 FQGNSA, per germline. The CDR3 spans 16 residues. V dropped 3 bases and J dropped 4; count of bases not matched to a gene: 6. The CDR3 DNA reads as TGTGCCAGCAGCTTTTCCGGACTAGCGGCTTACAATGAGCAGTTCTTC. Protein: CASSFSGLAAYNEQFF.

The CDR3 region has the DNA TGTGCCAGCAGGCACCTAGCGGGGGCTGAGCAGTTCTTC. This translates into CASRHLAGAEQFF. This sequence joins TRBV2 and TRBJ2-1; 10 nucleotides line up with TRBD2. Germline V gives CDR1 SNHLY, CDR2 FYNNEI. CDR3 size: 13 residues. The V gene end was trimmed by 6 bases and the J gene end by 9 bases; junction bases not matched to a gene: 5.

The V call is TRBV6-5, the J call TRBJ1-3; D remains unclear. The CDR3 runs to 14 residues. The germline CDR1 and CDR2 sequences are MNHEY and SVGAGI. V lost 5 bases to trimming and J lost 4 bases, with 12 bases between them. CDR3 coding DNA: TGTGCCAGCAGTGAAAGGGAGACGGGAAACACCATATATTTT. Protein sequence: CASSERETGNTIYF.

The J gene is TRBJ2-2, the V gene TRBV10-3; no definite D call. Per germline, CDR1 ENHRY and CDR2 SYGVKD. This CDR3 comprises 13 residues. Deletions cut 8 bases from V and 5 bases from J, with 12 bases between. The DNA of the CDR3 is TGTGCCATCCGAGGTTTGGGTACCGGGGAGCTGTTTTTT. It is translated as CAIRGLGTGELFF.

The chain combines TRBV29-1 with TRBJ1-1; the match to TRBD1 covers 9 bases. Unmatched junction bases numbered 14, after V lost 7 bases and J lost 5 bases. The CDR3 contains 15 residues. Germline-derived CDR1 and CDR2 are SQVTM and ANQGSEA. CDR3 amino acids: CSAVRVDRGATEAFF. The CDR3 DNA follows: TGCAGCGCCGTACGTGTCGACAGGGGGGCAACTGAAGCTTTCTTT.

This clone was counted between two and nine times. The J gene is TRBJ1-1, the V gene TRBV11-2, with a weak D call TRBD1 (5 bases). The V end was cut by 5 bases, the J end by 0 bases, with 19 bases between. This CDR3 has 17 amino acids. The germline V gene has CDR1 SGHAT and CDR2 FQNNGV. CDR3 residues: CASSHARGFRMNTEAFF. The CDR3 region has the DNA TGTGCCAGCAGCCATGCCCGGGGGTTCCGTATGAACACTGAAGCTTTCTTT.

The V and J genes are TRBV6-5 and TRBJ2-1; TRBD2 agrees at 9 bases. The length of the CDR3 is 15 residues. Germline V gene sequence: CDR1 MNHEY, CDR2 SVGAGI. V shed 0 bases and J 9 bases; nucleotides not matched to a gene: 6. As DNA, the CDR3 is TGTGCCAGCAGTTACTCTTTGGCGGGGGGGGGTGAGCAGTTCTTC. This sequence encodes CASSYSLAGGGEQFF.

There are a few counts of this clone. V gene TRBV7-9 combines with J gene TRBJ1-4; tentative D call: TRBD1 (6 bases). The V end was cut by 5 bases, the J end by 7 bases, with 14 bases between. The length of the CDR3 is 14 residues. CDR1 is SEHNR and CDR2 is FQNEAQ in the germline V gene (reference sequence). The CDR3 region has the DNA TGTGCCAGCAGCCGCACAGGGATCGGTGAAAAACTGTTTTTT. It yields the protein CASSRTGIGEKLFF.

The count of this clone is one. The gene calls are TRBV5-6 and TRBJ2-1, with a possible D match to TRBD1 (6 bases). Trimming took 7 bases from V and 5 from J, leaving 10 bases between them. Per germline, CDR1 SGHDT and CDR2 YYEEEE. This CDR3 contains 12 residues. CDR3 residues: CASRQVNNEQFF. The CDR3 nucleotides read TGTGCCAGCCGACAGGTTAACAATGAGCAGTTCTTC.

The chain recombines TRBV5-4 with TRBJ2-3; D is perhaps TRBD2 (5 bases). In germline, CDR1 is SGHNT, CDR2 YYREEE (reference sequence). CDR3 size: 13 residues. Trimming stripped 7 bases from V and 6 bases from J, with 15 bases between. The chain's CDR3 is CASGRWERDTQYF. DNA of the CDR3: TGTGCCAGCGGCAGGTGGGAGAGGGATACGCAGTATTTT.

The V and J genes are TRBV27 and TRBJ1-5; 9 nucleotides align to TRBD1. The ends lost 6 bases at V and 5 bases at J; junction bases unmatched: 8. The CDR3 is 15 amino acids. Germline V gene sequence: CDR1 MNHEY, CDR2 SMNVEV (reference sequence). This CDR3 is CASRTGTGLDQPQHF. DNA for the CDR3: TGTGCCAGCAGGACCGGGACAGGGCTAGATCAGCCCCAGCATTTT.

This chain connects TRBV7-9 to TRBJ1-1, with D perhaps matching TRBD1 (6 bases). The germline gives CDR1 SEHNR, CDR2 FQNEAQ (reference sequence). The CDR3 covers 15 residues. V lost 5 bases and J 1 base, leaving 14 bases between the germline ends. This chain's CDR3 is CASSRGGGWNTEAFF. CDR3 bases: TGTGCCAGCAGCAGAGGGGGGGGCTGGAACACTGAAGCTTTCTTT.

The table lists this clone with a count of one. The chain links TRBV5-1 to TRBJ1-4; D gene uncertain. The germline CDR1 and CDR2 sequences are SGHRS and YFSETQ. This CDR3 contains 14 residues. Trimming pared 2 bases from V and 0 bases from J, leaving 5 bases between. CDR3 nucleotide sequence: TGCGCCAGCAGCTTATCCTCAACTAATGAAAAACTGTTTTTT. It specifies CASSLSSTNEKLFF. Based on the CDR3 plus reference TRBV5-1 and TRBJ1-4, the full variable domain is KAGVTQTPRYLIKTRGQQVTLSCSPISGHRSVSWYQQTPGQGLQFLFEYFSETQRNKGNFPGRFSGRQFSNSRSEMNVSTLELGDSALYLCASSLSSTNEKLFFGSGTQLSVL.

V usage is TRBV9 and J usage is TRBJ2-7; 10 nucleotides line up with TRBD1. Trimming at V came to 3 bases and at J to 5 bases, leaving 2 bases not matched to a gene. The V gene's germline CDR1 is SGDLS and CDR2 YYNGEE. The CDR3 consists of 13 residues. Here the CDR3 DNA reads TGTGCCAGCAGCGAGACAGGGGGCGACGAGCAGTACTTC. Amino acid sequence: CASSETGGDEQYF. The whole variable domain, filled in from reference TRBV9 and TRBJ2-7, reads DSGVTQTPKHLITATGQRVTLRCSPRSGDLSVYWYQQSLDQGLQFLIQYYNGEERAKGNILERFSAQQFPDLHSELNLSSLELGDSALYFCASSETGGDEQYFGPGTRLTVT.

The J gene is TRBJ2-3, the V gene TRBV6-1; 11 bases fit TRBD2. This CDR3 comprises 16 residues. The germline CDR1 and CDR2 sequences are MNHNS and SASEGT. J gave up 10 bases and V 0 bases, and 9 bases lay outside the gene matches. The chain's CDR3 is CASSEALQLAGGSQYF. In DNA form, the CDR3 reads TGTGCCAGCAGTGAAGCGCTGCAGCTAGCGGGGGGTTCGCAGTATTTT.

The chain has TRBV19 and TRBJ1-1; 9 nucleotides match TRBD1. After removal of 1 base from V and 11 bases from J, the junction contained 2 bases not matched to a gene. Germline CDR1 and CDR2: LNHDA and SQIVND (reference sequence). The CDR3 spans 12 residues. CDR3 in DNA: TGTGCCAGTAGTATAGCCGGGACAGGGGCTTTCTTT. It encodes CASSIAGTGAFF.

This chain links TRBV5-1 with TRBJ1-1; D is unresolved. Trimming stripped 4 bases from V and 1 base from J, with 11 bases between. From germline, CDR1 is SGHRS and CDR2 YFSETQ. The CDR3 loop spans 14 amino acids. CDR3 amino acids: CASSGGRGNTEAFF. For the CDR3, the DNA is TGCGCCAGCAGCGGCGGACGGGGGAACACTGAAGCTTTCTTT.

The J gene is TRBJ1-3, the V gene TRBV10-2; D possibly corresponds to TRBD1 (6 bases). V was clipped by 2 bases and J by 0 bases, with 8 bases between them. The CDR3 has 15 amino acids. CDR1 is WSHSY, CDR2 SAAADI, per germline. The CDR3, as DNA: TGCGCCAGCAGTGAGGGACAGTTCTCTGGAAACACCATATATTTT. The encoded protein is CASSEGQFSGNTIYF.

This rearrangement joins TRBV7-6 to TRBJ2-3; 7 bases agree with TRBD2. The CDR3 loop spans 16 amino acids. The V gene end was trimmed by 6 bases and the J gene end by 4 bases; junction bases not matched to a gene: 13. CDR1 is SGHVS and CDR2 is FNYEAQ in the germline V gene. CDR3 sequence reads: CASSSPFREASDTQYF. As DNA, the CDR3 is TGTGCCAGCAGTTCCCCCTTCCGGGAGGCATCAGATACGCAGTATTTT.

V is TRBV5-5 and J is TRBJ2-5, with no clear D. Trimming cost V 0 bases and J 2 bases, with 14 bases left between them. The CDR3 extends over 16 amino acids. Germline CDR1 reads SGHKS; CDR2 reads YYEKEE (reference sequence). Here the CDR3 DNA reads TGTGCCAGCAGCTTGGGTCATACGTGGCAACAAGAGACCCAGTACTTC. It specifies CASSLGHTWQQETQYF.

The CDR3 protein is CASGRGTGYNSPLHF. CDR3 DNA: TGTGCCAGCGGCCGAGGGACAGGGTATAATTCACCCCTCCACTTT. V and J are TRBV6-5 and TRBJ1-6, with 9 nucleotides matching TRBD1. The junction had 6 bases not matched to a gene; V was cut back by 8 bases and J by 4 bases. The CDR3 spans 15 residues. The germline V gene encodes CDR1 MNHEY and CDR2 SVGAGI.

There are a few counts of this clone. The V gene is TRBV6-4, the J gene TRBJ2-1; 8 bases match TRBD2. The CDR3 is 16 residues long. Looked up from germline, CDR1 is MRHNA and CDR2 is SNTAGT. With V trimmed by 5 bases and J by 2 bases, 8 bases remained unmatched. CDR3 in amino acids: CASSLEAGGAYNEQFF. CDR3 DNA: TGTGCCAGCAGTCTTGAGGCGGGAGGAGCCTACAATGAGCAGTTCTTC.

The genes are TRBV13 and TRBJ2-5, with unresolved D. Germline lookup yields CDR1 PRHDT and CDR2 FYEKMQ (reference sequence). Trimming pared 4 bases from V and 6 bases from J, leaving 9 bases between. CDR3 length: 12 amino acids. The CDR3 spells CASSSTRKTQYF. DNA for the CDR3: TGTGCCAGCAGCTCTACGAGGAAGACCCAGTACTTC.